These 16 T cell receptor beta chains share one sample of origin, sequenced in a study of OX40 agonist ivuxolimab in advanced cancers. Repertoires were generated with immunoSEQ multiplex PCR, while TCRdb's copy carries only in-frame clones and drops some. The table shows approximately 94,000 clones, with around four fifths occurring only once. Sequences were derived from CD4+ or CD8+ T cells sorted from blood, sampled in a trial of the OX40 agonist ivuxolimab. Receptors were obtained from an adult with an advanced solid tumor such as melanoma, head and neck, liver or kidney cancer.

The gene calls are TRBV4-3 and TRBJ2-2; no reliable D call. This CDR3 spans 15 amino acids. V was clipped by 0 bases and J by 6 bases, with 11 bases between them. Germline-derived CDR1 and CDR2 are LGHNA and YSLEER. The CDR3 DNA is TGCGCCAGCAGCCAAGATCCTTTGACTCCCGGGGAGCTGTTTTTT. Its translation: CASSQDPLTPGELFF.

This chain uses TRBV5-6 with TRBJ2-7, with 8 bases identical to TRBD2. Looked up from germline, CDR1 is SGHDT and CDR2 is YYEEEE. With 5 bases clipped from V and 1 base from J, the junction kept 8 bases outside the gene matches. The CDR3 is 15 residues long. DNA for the CDR3: TGTGCCAGCAGACCGAGCGGGGGCTATTCCTACGAGCAGTACGTC. Translated, it gives CASRPSGGYSYEQYV.

This chain connects TRBV18 to TRBJ2-3; D is possibly TRBD1 (6 bases). V was clipped by 6 bases and J by 6 bases, with 13 bases between them. CDR1 and CDR2 from the germline V gene are KGHSH and LQKENI. The CDR3 loop spans 13 amino acids. CDR3 protein: CASSVTGKDTQYF. CDR3 nucleotide sequence: TGTGCCAGCTCCGTCACAGGGAAGGATACGCAGTATTTT.

The chain combines TRBV7-6 with TRBJ1-3, with a tentative D call TRBD1 (5 bases). From germline, CDR1 is SGHVS and CDR2 FNYEAQ. This CDR3 spans 17 amino acids. Between the trimmed V and J ends, which lost 5 bases and 5 bases, there was a span of 22 bases. This CDR3 reads CASSVGQLAFGRNTIYF. CDR3 bases: TGTGCCAGCAGCGTCGGACAATTGGCTTTCGGAAGAAACACCATATATTTT. The whole variable domain, filled in from reference TRBV7-6 and TRBJ1-3, reads GAGVSQSPRYKVTKRGQDVALRCDPISGHVSLYWYRQALGQGPEFLTYFNYEAQQDKSGLPNDRFSAERPEGSISTLTIQRTEQRDSAMYRCASSVGQLAFGRNTIYFGEGSWLTVV.

As regards this clone: Mismatch with germline at one junction end may stem from a read error. The chain couples TRBV12-5 to TRBJ2-7; 14 bases are a match to TRBD2. Per germline, CDR1 LGHNT and CDR2 FRNRAP. The CDR3 has 14 residues. In nucleotides, the CDR3 is TGTGCTAGTGGTTTGGAAGGGACTAGCGGGGGTGGAGGCTTC. Translation gives CASGLEGTSGGGGF.

V and J are TRBV7-2 and TRBJ2-3; 10 bases are a match to TRBD2. The trim removed 2 bases at V and 6 bases at J, leaving 17 bases unmatched. CDR3 length: 19 amino acids. CDR1 and CDR2 from the germline V gene are SGHTA and FQGNSA. CDR3 loop: CASSLIGNSGGSLLDTQYF. The CDR3 DNA reads TGTGCCAGCAGCTTAATCGGCAATAGCGGGGGGTCCCTCCTCGATACGCAGTATTTT.

The chain combines TRBV6-1 with TRBJ2-2; 9 positions agree with TRBD1. The trim removed 5 bases at V and 4 bases at J, leaving 5 bases unmatched. The length of the CDR3 is 15 residues. Germline loops: CDR1 MNHNS, CDR2 SASEGT. The CDR3, as DNA: TGTGCCAGCAGTTGGGGACAGGGAGGCACCGGGGAGCTGTTTTTT. As protein: CASSWGQGGTGELFF.

The V gene is TRBV9, the J gene TRBJ2-7, with D perhaps TRBD1 or TRBD2 (6 bases each). Trimming removed 3 bases at V and 9 bases at J, with 22 bases between. This CDR3 is built from 15 residues. In germline, CDR1 is SGDLS, CDR2 YYNGEE. Here the CDR3 DNA reads TGTGCCAGCAGCGCTGGAGAACAGGGAGCCGGGGGGCAGTACTTC. Its protein is CASSAGEQGAGGQYF. Full variable domain (rest looked up from reference TRBV9 and TRBJ2-7): DSGVTQTPKHLITATGQRVTLRCSPRSGDLSVYWYQQSLDQGLQFLIQYYNGEERAKGNILERFSAQQFPDLHSELNLSSLELGDSALYFCASSAGEQGAGGQYFGPGTRLTVT.

This clone was detected ten times or more. V gene TRBV28 combines with J gene TRBJ1-5; TRBD1 matches 8 bases. Trimming took 3 bases from V and 5 from J; bases not matched to a gene: 9. The CDR3 extends over 16 amino acids. The germline V gene encodes CDR1 MDHEN and CDR2 SYDVKM. Here the CDR3 DNA reads TGTGCCAGCAGTTTGTTTGTCGGGACAGGCTATCAGCCCCAGCATTTT. Amino acid sequence: CASSLFVGTGYQPQHF.

The chain links TRBV7-2 to TRBJ1-2, with 9 bases matching TRBD1. In germline, CDR1 is SGHTA, CDR2 FQGNSA. The J segment lost 2 bases and the V segment lost 6 bases, leaving 4 bases of the junction unmatched. CDR3 length: 14 amino acids. The CDR3 nucleotides read TGTGCCAGCAGAGGGGACAGGGCAAACTATGGCTACACCTTC. As protein: CASRGDRANYGYTF.

This clone was seen just once. The chain is built from TRBV28 and TRBJ1-1; no definite D call. This CDR3 comprises 12 residues. Germline CDR1 reads MDHEN; CDR2 reads SYDVKM. V was pared by 2 bases and J by 11 bases, with 12 bases between. CDR3 sequence reads: CASSLGSKRAFF. CDR3 nucleotide sequence: TGTGCCAGCAGTTTAGGCTCGAAGCGGGCTTTCTTT.

The table lists this clone with a count of one. The chain uses TRBV5-1 and TRBJ2-4; weak D call: TRBD2 (5 bases). V dropped 7 bases and J dropped 9 bases, with 14 bases sitting between them. In germline, CDR1 is SGHRS, CDR2 YFSETQ. CDR3 length equals 12 residues. This chain's CDR3 is CASQDWNGIQYF. CDR3 coding DNA: TGCGCCAGCCAGGACTGGAACGGCATTCAGTACTTC.

The rearrangement links TRBV2 to TRBJ1-2; 11 bases fit TRBD1. Losses at the gene ends were 6 bases for V and 2 bases for J; bases not matched to a gene: 2. CDR3 length: 14 residues. Germline V gene sequence: CDR1 SNHLY, CDR2 FYNNEI. CDR3 sequence: CASSRTGGNYGYTF. The CDR3, as DNA: TGTGCCAGCAGCAGGACAGGGGGCAACTATGGCTACACCTTC. The whole variable domain, remainder taken from reference TRBV2 and TRBJ1-2, is EPEVTQTPSHQVTQMGQEVILRCVPISNHLYFYWYRQILGQKVEFLVSFYNNEISEKSEIFDDQFSVERPDGSNFTLKIRSTKLEDSAMYFCASSRTGGNYGYTFGSGTRLTVV.

In its sample, this clone was seen once. J is TRBJ1-4 and V is TRBV4-1, with D unresolved. Germline CDR1 is MGHRA and CDR2 is YSYEKL. This CDR3 spans 16 amino acids. V lost 0 bases and J 0 bases, leaving 8 bases between the germline ends. The CDR3 loop is CASSQEQAATNEKLFF. The CDR3 DNA reads as TGCGCCAGCAGCCAAGAGCAGGCAGCAACTAATGAAAAACTGTTTTTT.

This rearrangement joins TRBV7-3 to TRBJ2-1; 10 bases align to TRBD2. The CDR3 sequence is 15 residues long. V dropped 2 bases and J dropped 2; count of bases not matched to a gene: 0. In germline, CDR1 is SGHTA, CDR2 FQGTGA. The CDR3 DNA reads as TGTGCCAGCAGCTTAGGGACTAGCGCCTACAATGAGCAGTTCTTC. This sequence encodes CASSLGTSAYNEQFF.

This chain connects TRBV9 to TRBJ1-2; D is ambiguous. Trimming removed 0 bases at V and 7 bases at J, with 13 bases between. Germline CDR1 and CDR2: SGDLS and YYNGEE. The CDR3 has 14 residues. This chain's CDR3 is CASSVDPSKGGYTF. The CDR3 DNA reads TGTGCCAGCAGCGTAGATCCCTCAAAGGGTGGCTACACCTTC.